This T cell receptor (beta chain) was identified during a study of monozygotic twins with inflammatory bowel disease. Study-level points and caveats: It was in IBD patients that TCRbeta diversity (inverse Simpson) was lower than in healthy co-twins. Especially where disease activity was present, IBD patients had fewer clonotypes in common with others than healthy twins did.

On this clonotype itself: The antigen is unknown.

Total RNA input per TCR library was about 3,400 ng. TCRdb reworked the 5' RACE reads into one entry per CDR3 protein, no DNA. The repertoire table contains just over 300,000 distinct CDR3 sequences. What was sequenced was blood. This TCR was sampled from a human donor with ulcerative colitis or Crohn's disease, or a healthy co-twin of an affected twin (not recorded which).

The CDR3 loop reads CASSLVRGVIDNEQFF. The gene calls are TRBV5-6 and TRBJ2-1; TCRdb proposes TRBD2, but this gene call is untestable without DNA. The CDR3 has 16 residues. Germline CDR1 SGHDT, CDR2 YYEEEE.